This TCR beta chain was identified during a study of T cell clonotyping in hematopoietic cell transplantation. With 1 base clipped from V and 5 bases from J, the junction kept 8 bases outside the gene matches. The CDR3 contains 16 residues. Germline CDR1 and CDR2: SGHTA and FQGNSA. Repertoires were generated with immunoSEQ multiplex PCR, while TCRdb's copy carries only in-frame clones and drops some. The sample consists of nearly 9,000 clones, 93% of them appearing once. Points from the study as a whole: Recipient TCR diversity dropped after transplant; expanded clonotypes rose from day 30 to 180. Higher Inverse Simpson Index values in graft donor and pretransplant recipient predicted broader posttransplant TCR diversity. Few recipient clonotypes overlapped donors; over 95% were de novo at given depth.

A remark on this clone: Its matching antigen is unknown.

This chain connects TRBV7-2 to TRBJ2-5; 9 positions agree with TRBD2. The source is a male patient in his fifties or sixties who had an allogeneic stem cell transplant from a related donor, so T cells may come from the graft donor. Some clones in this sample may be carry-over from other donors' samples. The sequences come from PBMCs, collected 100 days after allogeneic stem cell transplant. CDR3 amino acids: CASSLGGTSRRETQYF. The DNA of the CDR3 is TGTGCCAGCAGCTTAGGGGGGACTAGCCGACGGGAGACCCAGTACTTC.